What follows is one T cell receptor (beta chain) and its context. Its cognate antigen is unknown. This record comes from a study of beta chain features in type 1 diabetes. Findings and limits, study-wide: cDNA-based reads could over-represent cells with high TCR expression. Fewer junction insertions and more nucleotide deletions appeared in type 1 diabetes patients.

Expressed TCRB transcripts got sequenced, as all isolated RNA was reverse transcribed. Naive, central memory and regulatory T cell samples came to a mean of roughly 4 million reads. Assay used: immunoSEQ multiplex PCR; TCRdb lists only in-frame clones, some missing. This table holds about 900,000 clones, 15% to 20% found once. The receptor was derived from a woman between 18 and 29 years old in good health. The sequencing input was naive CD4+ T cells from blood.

Here the CDR3 reads CASSQVLTSGYNEQFF. CDR3 sequence (DNA): TGCGCCAGCAGCCAAGTGTTAACTAGCGGATACAATGAGCAGTTCTTC. The chain joins TRBV4-1 to TRBJ2-1; 8 bases are shared with TRBD2. Germline lookup yields CDR1 MGHRA and CDR2 YSYEKL. This CDR3 spans 16 amino acids. Losses at the gene ends were 1 base for V and 4 bases for J; bases not matched to a gene: 6.